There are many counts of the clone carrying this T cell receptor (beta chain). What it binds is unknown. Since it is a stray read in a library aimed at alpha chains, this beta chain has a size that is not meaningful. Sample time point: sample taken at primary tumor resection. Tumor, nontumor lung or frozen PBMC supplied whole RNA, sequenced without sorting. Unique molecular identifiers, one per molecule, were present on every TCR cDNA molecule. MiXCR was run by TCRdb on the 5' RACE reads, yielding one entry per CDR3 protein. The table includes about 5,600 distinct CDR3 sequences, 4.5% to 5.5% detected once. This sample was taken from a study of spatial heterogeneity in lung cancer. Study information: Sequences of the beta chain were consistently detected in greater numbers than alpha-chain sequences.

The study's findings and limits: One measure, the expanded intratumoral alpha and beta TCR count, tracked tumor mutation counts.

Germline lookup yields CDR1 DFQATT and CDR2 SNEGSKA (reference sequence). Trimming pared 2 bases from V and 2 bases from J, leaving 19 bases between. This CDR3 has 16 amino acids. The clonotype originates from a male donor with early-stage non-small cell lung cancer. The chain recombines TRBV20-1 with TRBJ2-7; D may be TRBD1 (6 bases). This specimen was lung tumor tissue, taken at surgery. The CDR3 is CSARMLRDIGTYEQYF. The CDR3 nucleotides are TGCAGTGCTAGAATGCTCCGGGACATCGGAACCTACGAGCAGTACTTC.